This T cell receptor beta chain originates from a study of T cell responses to AZD1222 COVID-19 vaccine. General study findings and limits: Repertoires were obtained only post-peak T cell response.

Points on this clone: What it recognizes is unknown.

The data were produced by immunoSEQ multiplex PCR, yet TCRdb's version contains in-frame clones alone and is incomplete. Among 140,000 to 150,000 clones listed, 85% to 95% were seen once. With 6 bases removed from V and 9 bases from J, the gap between germline ends came to 18 bases. CDR1 is SNHLY and CDR2 is FYNNEI in the germline V gene. The CDR3 contains 14 residues. The chain links TRBV2 to TRBJ2-1; either TRBD1 or TRBD2 may fit D (6 bases each). The material sequenced was peripheral blood, taken on day 0 of AZD1222 vaccination. This TCR was recovered from an adult in good health. The CDR3 DNA sequence: TGTGCCAGCAGGTCTCAAGGAGGGACAATTGAGCAGTTCTTC. It codes for CASRSQGGTIEQFF.